A single sample is the source of the 27 T cell receptor beta chains below, sequenced in a study of T cell responses to AZD1222 COVID-19 vaccine. The assay was immunoSEQ multiplex PCR, and TCRdb's table has in-frame clones only and misses some. The sample consists of about 160,000 clones, roughly 87% of them appearing once. The input for sequencing was peripheral blood, taken on day 0 of AZD1222 vaccination. The receptors here all came from an adult in good health.

The chain uses TRBV7-2 and TRBJ2-1, with D perhaps matching TRBD1 (5 bases). The V and J ends lost 4 bases and 4 bases respectively, with 14 bases between them. Germline CDR1 is SGHTA and CDR2 is FQGNSA. The CDR3 covers 15 residues. The CDR3, as DNA: TGTGCCAGCAGCTCAGTGTCGACAGTATACAATGAGCAGTTCTTC. Translation gives CASSSVSTVYNEQFF.

The J gene is TRBJ1-1, the V gene TRBV19, with 9 bases lining up with TRBD1. The V segment lost 7 bases and the J segment 1 base; nucleotides outside the gene matches: 1. In germline, CDR1 is LNHDA, CDR2 SQIVND (reference sequence). This CDR3 has 13 amino acids. CDR3 bases: TGTGCCAGTACACAGGGGGCGAACACTGAAGCTTTCTTT. It translates to CASTQGANTEAFF. Using reference TRBV19 and TRBJ1-1 for the parts outside the CDR3, the full variable domain is DGGITQSPKYLFRKEGQNVTLSCEQNLNHDAMYWYRQDPGQGLRLIYYSQIVNDFQKGDIAEGYSVSREKKESFPLTVTSAQKNPTAFYLCASTQGANTEAFFGQGTRLTVV.

This chain joins TRBV19 and TRBJ1-2; D unclear. Germline loops: CDR1 LNHDA, CDR2 SQIVND (reference sequence). The V end lost 3 bases, the J end lost 4 bases, and 9 bases lay between the germline ends. This CDR3 contains 13 residues. This CDR3 reads CASSMLGIYGYTF. In DNA, the CDR3 is TGTGCCAGTAGTATGCTGGGGATCTATGGCTACACCTTC.

This chain links TRBV11-1 with TRBJ1-1; 8 positions match TRBD1. CDR3 length: 14 residues. Looked up from germline, CDR1 is SGHAT and CDR2 is FQDESV (reference sequence). Losses at the gene ends were 5 bases for V and 3 bases for J; bases not matched to a gene: 5. This CDR3 reads CASSPPGGYTEAFF. Here the CDR3 DNA reads TGTGCCAGCAGCCCCCCAGGGGGCTACACTGAAGCTTTCTTT.

The chain recombines TRBV2 with TRBJ2-1; D uncertain. Looked up from germline, CDR1 is SNHLY and CDR2 is FYNNEI. The ends were cut back, 7 bases at V and 0 bases at J, with 7 bases in the middle. The CDR3 consists of 13 residues. In DNA, the CDR3 is TGTGCCAGCACGACGGACTCCTACAATGAGCAGTTCTTC. Protein sequence: CASTTDSYNEQFF.

The gene calls are TRBV20-1 and TRBJ1-1, with 11 bases matching TRBD1. With V trimmed by 3 bases and J by 11 bases, 17 bases remained unmatched. The CDR3 extends over 16 amino acids. CDR1 is DFQATT and CDR2 is SNEGSKA in the germline V gene (reference sequence). The CDR3 is CSASLFRWDRGNVAFF. The CDR3 region has the DNA TGCAGTGCTAGTCTGTTTCGCTGGGACAGGGGGAATGTGGCTTTCTTT.

This rearrangement joins TRBV6-2 or TRBV6-3 to TRBJ2-7; D is possibly TRBD1 (6 bases). Per germline, CDR1 MNHEY and CDR2 SVGEGT. V lost 2 bases, J lost 0 bases, and 14 bases lay in between. The CDR3 extends over 16 amino acids. Written as DNA, the CDR3 is TGTGCCAGCAGTTACCGGAGTGGGACATCCTCCTACGAGCAGTACTTC. Translated, it gives CASSYRSGTSSYEQYF.

This rearrangement joins TRBV3-1 (or the pseudogene TRBV3-2) to TRBJ1-2; 7 positions agree with TRBD1. Germline CDR1 LGHDT, CDR2 YNNKEL (reference sequence). This CDR3 comprises 18 residues. J was trimmed by 5 bases and V by 2 bases; bases with no gene match: 17. CDR3 loop: CASSQLGIRGGAVYGYTF. The CDR3 DNA reads TGTGCCAGCAGCCAACTGGGGATCCGAGGGGGCGCGGTTTATGGCTACACCTTC.

The chain joins TRBV7-2 to TRBJ1-2, with TRBD1 as a possible D gene (5 bases). CDR1 is SGHTA, CDR2 FQGNSA, per germline. The CDR3 is made up of 16 amino acids. Trimming took off 3 bases at V and 5 bases at J, with 19 bases between the two ends. The CDR3 sequence is CASSFRDPGEGYGYTF. DNA of the CDR3: TGTGCCAGCAGCTTCCGTGATCCGGGGGAAGGGTATGGCTACACCTTC.

The chain has TRBV19 and TRBJ1-1; D may be TRBD1 (5 bases). Germline CDR1 LNHDA, CDR2 SQIVND (reference sequence). This CDR3 contains 17 residues. The germline V and J ends were trimmed by 8 bases and 0 bases, with 22 bases remaining between them. The CDR3 loop is CASRGRGSHSMNTEAFF. CDR3 bases: TGTGCCAGTCGCGGACGGGGGTCCCATTCCATGAACACTGAAGCTTTCTTT.

This sequence joins TRBV7-9 and TRBJ1-1; 10 nucleotides line up with TRBD1. Germline CDR1 reads SEHNR; CDR2 reads FQNEAQ (reference sequence). The CDR3 has 15 residues. Trimming at V came to 4 bases and at J to 5 bases, leaving 7 bases not matched to a gene. The DNA of the CDR3 is TGTGCCAGCAGCTCTGGGACAGGGGAAAGAACTGAAGCTTTCTTT. The encoded protein is CASSSGTGERTEAFF.

CDR3 loop: CASSASGSEGKEQYF. CDR3 in DNA: TGTGCCAGCAGTGCCAGCGGGAGTGAGGGGAAAGAGCAGTACTTC. The V gene is TRBV2, the J gene TRBJ2-7; the match to TRBD2 covers 8 bases. V shed 4 bases and J 7 bases; nucleotides not matched to a gene: 12. Germline V lookup: CDR1 SNHLY, CDR2 FYNNEI. The CDR3 has 15 amino acids. Using reference TRBV2 and TRBJ2-7 for the parts outside the CDR3, the full variable domain is EPEVTQTPSHQVTQMGQEVILRCVPISNHLYFYWYRQILGQKVEFLVSFYNNEISEKSEIFDDQFSVERPDGSNFTLKIRSTKLEDSAMYFCASSASGSEGKEQYFGPGTRLTVT.

J is TRBJ1-5 and V is TRBV2; a possible D gene is TRBD1 (6 bases). V lost 3 bases and J lost 7, with 10 bases in between. Germline V gene lookup returns CDR1 SNHLY and CDR2 FYNNEI. The CDR3 consists of 13 residues. The CDR3 here is CASSEKGEQPQHF. The CDR3 nucleotides read TGTGCCAGCAGTGAGAAGGGGGAACAGCCCCAGCATTTT.

The chain has TRBV5-1 and TRBJ1-2; D ambiguous. V shed 0 bases and J shed 8 bases, with 14 bases lying between them. The CDR3 sequence is 14 residues long. Germline lookup yields CDR1 SGHRS and CDR2 YFSETQ. The CDR3 protein is CASSLAGTSGGYTF. CDR3 bases: TGCGCCAGCAGCTTGGCGGGCACCTCGGGAGGCTACACCTTC.

The chain has TRBV11-3 and TRBJ1-1, with D uncertain. The germline V and J ends were trimmed by 3 bases and 4 bases, with 9 bases remaining between them. Germline-derived CDR1 and CDR2 are SGHNT and YENEEA. The CDR3 loop spans 13 amino acids. The CDR3 reads CASSFSHTTEAFF. The CDR3 region has the DNA TGTGCCAGCAGCTTTAGTCATACCACTGAAGCTTTCTTT.

In this sample, this clone turned up once. The J gene is TRBJ2-3, the V gene TRBV19; D uncertain. Trimming pared 5 bases from V and 0 bases from J, leaving 18 bases between. This CDR3 is built from 17 residues. Germline V gives CDR1 LNHDA, CDR2 SQIVND (reference sequence). The CDR3 nucleotides read TGTGCCAGTAGTCCGCCCCACCCCCTGGTTAGCACAGATACGCAGTATTTT. Translated, it gives CASSPPHPLVSTDTQYF.

The CDR3 DNA reads TGTGCCAGCAGTTACGTGTCTGGCGGGAGAAGGGAGACCCAGTACTTC. Protein product: CASSYVSGGRRETQYF. J is TRBJ2-5 and V is TRBV6-2 or TRBV6-3, with 7 bases matching TRBD2. Trimming removed 2 bases from V and 5 bases from J; junction bases left unmatched: 11. This CDR3 spans 16 amino acids. In germline, CDR1 is MNHEY, CDR2 SVGEGT.

The V gene is TRBV29-1, the J gene TRBJ2-1; TRBD2 agrees at 10 bases. CDR1 is SQVTM and CDR2 is ANQGSEA in the germline V gene. The CDR3 contains 15 residues. V gave up 8 bases and J gave up 6 bases; unmatched junction bases: 13. The CDR3 sequence is CSPNSTGLASNEQFF. In nucleotides, the CDR3 is TGCAGCCCGAACAGTACGGGACTAGCGTCCAATGAGCAGTTCTTC.

This clone was found once. The J gene is TRBJ2-1, the V gene TRBV24-1; D is perhaps TRBD1 (6 bases). The CDR3 extends over 15 amino acids. Trimming took 4 bases from V and 8 from J, leaving 17 bases between them. Germline V gene sequence: CDR1 KGHDR, CDR2 SFDVKD. The CDR3 DNA reads TGTGCCACCAGTGAACGGACCCCCGAGGGGGATGAGCAGTTCTTC. Encoded protein: CATSERTPEGDEQFF.

The chain carries TRBV7-9 and TRBJ2-4; D uncertain. The CDR3 has 15 amino acids. The V gene lost 1 base and the J gene lost 5 bases, with 12 bases spanning the gap. The V gene's germline CDR1 is SEHNR and CDR2 FQNEAQ (reference sequence). CDR3: CASSLDAAEENIQYF. CDR3 coding DNA: TGTGCCAGCAGCTTAGACGCGGCTGAGGAAAACATTCAGTACTTC.

Of note for this clone: The junction departs from the called germline gene at one end, perhaps through a read error. The rearrangement links TRBV3-1 (or the pseudogene TRBV3-2) to TRBJ2-5, with D perhaps given as TRBD1 or TRBD2 (7 bases each). Germline CDR1 LGHDT, CDR2 YNNKEL (reference sequence). The CDR3 spans 14 residues. CDR3 amino acids: CASSPGRGQVTQYF. The CDR3 DNA sequence: TGTGCCAGCAGTCCAGGGAGGGGGCAAGTGACCCAGTACTTC.

The chain couples TRBV11-2 to TRBJ1-2; D ambiguous. The germline gives CDR1 SGHAT, CDR2 FQNNGV. V was pared by 3 bases and J by 2 bases, with 1 base between. The CDR3 length is 11 residues. DNA for the CDR3: TGTGCCAGCAGCTTGAACTATGGCTACACCTTC. This encodes CASSLNYGYTF.

The rearrangement joins TRBV9 to TRBJ2-1; 9 bases are shared with TRBD2. CDR1 is SGDLS, CDR2 YYNGEE, per germline. The CDR3 has 15 amino acids. The trim removed 4 bases at V and 8 bases at J, leaving 10 bases unmatched. CDR3 DNA sequence: TGTGCCAGCAGCCCTCGAGGGGTAGCGGGAGATGAGCAGTTCTTC. It encodes CASSPRGVAGDEQFF.

V usage is TRBV3-1 (or the pseudogene TRBV3-2) and J usage is TRBJ1-2; TRBD1 agrees at 7 bases. The CDR3 has 12 residues. Unmatched junction bases numbered 6, after V lost 1 base and J lost 13 bases. Germline CDR1 reads LGHDT; CDR2 reads YNNKEL (reference sequence). The DNA for the CDR3 is TGTGCCAGCAGCCAAGCGACAGGGCGGGTCACCTTC. The encoded protein is CASSQATGRVTF.

V usage is TRBV18 and J usage is TRBJ2-6, with no clear D. Trimming pared 4 bases from V and 1 base from J, leaving 5 bases between. CDR1 KGHSH and CDR2 LQKENI come from the germline V gene. The CDR3 runs 14 residues. CDR3 region: CASSLGSGANVLTF. The CDR3 DNA reads as TGTGCCAGCTCACTCGGTTCTGGGGCCAACGTCCTGACTTTC.

About this clone itself: The junction shows a germline mismatch at one end, possibly a read error. The rearrangement links TRBV3-1 (or the pseudogene TRBV3-2) to TRBJ1-2; D is undetermined. The CDR3 is 15 residues long. Per germline, CDR1 LGHDT and CDR2 YNNKEL (reference sequence). The CDR3 sequence is CASSQEFRANSGYTF. CDR3 sequence (DNA): TGTGCCAGCAGCCAGGAATTCCGGGCCAACTCTGGCTACACCTTC.

The chain combines TRBV11-1 with TRBJ1-1, with D hard to call. Deletions cut 2 bases from V and 7 bases from J, with 8 bases between. The V gene's germline CDR1 is SGHAT and CDR2 FQDESV (reference sequence). The CDR3 consists of 12 residues. CDR3 nucleotides: TGTGCCAGCAGCTTAAGGCCCGGTGAAGCTTTCTTT. Translated: CASSLRPGEAFF.